A selection of T cell receptor beta chains follows, all from one sample in a study of blood T cell repertoires in COVID-19. Profiling relied on immunoSEQ multiplex PCR, and the TCRdb table lists in-frame clones only, not all of them. The table lists about 150,000 clones, approximately 83% of them singletons. The sample taken for sequencing was peripheral blood. The source is a man aged 70 or older with acute or convalescent COVID-19. The CDR3 runs from the conserved cysteine through the conserved F or W. The D gene is left open where the match is weak. Only some rows state a clone size, as once, few, many or a class for expanded clones.

TRBJ1-1,16,TRBD1,TRBV7-2,.,CASSLSSGGFGAEAFF,TGTGCCAGCAGCTTATCGTCAGGGGGGTTTGGGGCTGAAGCTTTCTTT
TRBJ2-1,14,TRBD2,TRBV6-5,.,CASSSSGRALEQFF,TGTGCCAGCAGTTCTAGCGGGAGGGCCCTTGAGCAGTTCTTC
TRBJ1-3,17,.,TRBV7-6,.,CASSLNPGAISGNTIYF,TGTGCCAGCAGCTTAAACCCAGGGGCGATCTCTGGAAACACCATATATTTT
TRBJ1-5,14,.,TRBV5-1,.,CASSLSGSNQPQHF,TGCGCCAGCAGCTTGTCGGGTAGCAATCAGCCCCAGCATTTT
TRBJ2-7,13,.,TRBV15,.,CATSRDRGYEQYF,TGTGCCACCAGCAGAGATCGGGGTTACGAACAGTACTTC
TRBJ2-1,13,TRBD1,TRBV5-4,.,CASSGTDRDEQFF,TGTGCCAGCAGCGGAACGGACAGGGACGAGCAGTTCTTC
TRBJ1-5,14,TRBD1,TRBV5-4,.,CASSRQGEGQPQHF,TGTGCCAGCAGTCGACAGGGGGAAGGTCAGCCCCAGCATTTT
TRBJ1-4,15,TRBD1,TRBV19,.,CASSLPQGATEKLFF,TGTGCCAGTAGTCTCCCACAGGGGGCAACTGAAAAACTGTTTTTT
TRBJ2-1,15,.,TRBV7-7,.,CASSLDVSSYNEQFF,TGTGCTAGCAGCTTAGATGTGAGCTCCTACAATGAGCAGTTCTTC
TRBJ2-2,15,TRBD2,TRBV27,few,CASSPPGLTTGELFF,TGTGCCAGCAGTCCCCCGGGACTAACAACCGGGGAGCTGTTTTTT
TRBJ2-1,15,TRBD1,TRBV7-3,.,CASSRRQGNVNEQFF,TGTGCCAGCAGTCGGAGACAGGGGAACGTTAATGAGCAGTTCTTC
TRBJ2-1,14,.,TRBV27,few,CASSSQGTYNEQFF,TGTGCCAGCAGTTCCCAGGGAACCTACAATGAGCAGTTCTTC
TRBJ2-7,13,TRBD2,TRBV28,once,CASSSSGTYEQYF,TGTGCCAGCAGTTCTAGCGGGACTTACGAGCAGTACTTC
TRBJ1-5,14,TRBD1,TRBV5-6,.,CASSAGQGLQPQHF,TGTGCCAGCAGCGCGGGACAGGGGCTTCAGCCCCAGCATTTT
TRBJ1-5,15,.,TRBV6-2/TRBV6-3,.,CASSRLGQPNQPQHF,TGTGCCAGCAGTCGCCTCGGACAGCCCAATCAGCCCCAGCATTTT
TRBJ1-1,11,TRBD1,TRBV29-1,.,CSVRQGAVAFF,TGCAGCGTTCGACAGGGGGCGGTTGCTTTCTTT
TRBJ1-2,14,.,TRBV7-9,once,CASSLGQASYGYTF,TGTGCCAGCAGCTTAGGACAGGCTTCCTATGGCTACACCTTC
TRBJ2-7,15,TRBD1,TRBV7-3,few,CASSLTGTGTYEQYF,TGTGCCAGCAGCTTAACTGGGACAGGGACCTACGAGCAGTACTTC
TRBJ2-2,13,TRBD2,TRBV19,once,CASSPTSAGELFF,TGTGCCAGTAGTCCGACTAGCGCCGGGGAGCTGTTTTTT
TRBJ2-1,19,TRBD2,TRBV4-1,.,CASSLLITSGGPIYNEQFF,TGCGCCAGCAGCCTTCTTATTACTAGCGGGGGGCCGATCTACAATGAGCAGTTCTTC
TRBJ1-5,13,TRBD1,TRBV10-3,.,CAISDGTGNVQHF,TGTGCCATCAGTGACGGGACAGGGAACGTCCAGCATTTT